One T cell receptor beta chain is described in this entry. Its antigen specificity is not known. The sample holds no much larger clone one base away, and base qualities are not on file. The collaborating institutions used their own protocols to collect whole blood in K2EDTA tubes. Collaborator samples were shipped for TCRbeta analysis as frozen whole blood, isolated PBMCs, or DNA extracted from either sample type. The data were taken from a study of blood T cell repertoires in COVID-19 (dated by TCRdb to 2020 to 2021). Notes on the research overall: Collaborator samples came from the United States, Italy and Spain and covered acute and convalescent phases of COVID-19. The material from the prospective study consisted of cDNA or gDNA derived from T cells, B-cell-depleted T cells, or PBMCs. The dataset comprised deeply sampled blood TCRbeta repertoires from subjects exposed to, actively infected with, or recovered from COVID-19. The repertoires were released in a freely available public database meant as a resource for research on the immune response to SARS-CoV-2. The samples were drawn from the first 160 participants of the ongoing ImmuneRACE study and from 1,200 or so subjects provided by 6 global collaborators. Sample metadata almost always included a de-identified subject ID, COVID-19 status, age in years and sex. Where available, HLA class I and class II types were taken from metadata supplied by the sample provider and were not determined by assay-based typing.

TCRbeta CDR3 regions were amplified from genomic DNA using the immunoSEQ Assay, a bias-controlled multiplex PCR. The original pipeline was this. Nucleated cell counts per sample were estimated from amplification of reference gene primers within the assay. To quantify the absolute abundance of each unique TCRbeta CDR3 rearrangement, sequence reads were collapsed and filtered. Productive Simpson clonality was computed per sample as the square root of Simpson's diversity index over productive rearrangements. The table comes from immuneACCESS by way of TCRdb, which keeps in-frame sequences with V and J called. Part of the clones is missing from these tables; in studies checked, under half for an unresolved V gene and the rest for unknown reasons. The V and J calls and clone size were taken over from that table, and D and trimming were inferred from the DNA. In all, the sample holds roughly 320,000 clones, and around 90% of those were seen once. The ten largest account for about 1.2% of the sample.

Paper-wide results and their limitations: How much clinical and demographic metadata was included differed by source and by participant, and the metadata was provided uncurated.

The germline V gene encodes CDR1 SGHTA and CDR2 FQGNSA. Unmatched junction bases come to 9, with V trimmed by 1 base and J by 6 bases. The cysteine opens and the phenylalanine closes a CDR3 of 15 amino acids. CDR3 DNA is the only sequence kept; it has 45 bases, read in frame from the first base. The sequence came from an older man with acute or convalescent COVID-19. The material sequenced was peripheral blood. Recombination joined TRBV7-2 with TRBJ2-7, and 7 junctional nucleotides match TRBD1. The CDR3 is CASSLVPTGSAEQYF. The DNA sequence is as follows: TGTGCCAGCAGCTTAGTTCCGACAGGGTCGGCCGAGCAGTACTTC.